These 25 T cell receptor beta chains came from one sample sequenced in a study of shared clonotypes between healthy human individuals. TCRdb's table, derived via immunoSEQ multiplex PCR, lists solely in-frame clones and lacks some. The sample has about 450,000 clones; 79% are singletons. The source material was PBMCs. These receptors were obtained from a woman in her 40s in good health. Some clones in this sample may be carry-over from other donors' samples.

The V call is TRBV29-1, the J call TRBJ2-1; TRBD2 aligns across 14 bases. The CDR3 covers 16 residues. Germline V gene lookup returns CDR1 SQVTM and CDR2 ANQGSEA. J was trimmed by 2 bases and V by 7 bases; bases with no gene match: 7. The CDR3 bases are TGCAGCGCCGCGAGACTAGCGGGAGGGACCTACAATGAGCAGTTCTTC. Its translation is CSAARLAGGTYNEQFF.

V and J are TRBV14 and TRBJ2-1; 7 bases match TRBD2. With 4 bases clipped from V and 5 bases from J, the junction kept 14 bases outside the gene matches. The CDR3 length is 17 residues. Germline V CDR1 and CDR2: SGHDN, FVKESK. The CDR3 sequence is CASSPRARGSPHNEQFF. The CDR3 bases are TGTGCCAGCAGCCCCAGGGCTCGCGGGAGCCCTCACAATGAGCAGTTCTTC.

The chain uses TRBV30 and TRBJ2-7; 9 bases fit TRBD1. This CDR3 contains 13 residues. Germline trimming cut 5 bases from V and 6 bases from J; bases unmatched to any gene: 8. In germline, CDR1 is GTSNPN, CDR2 SVGIG (reference sequence). The CDR3 spells CAWDQGQGSEQYF. CDR3 nucleotides: TGTGCCTGGGATCAGGGACAGGGCTCCGAGCAGTACTTC. The entire variable domain, with the rest obtained from reference TRBV30 and TRBJ2-7, is as follows: SQTIHQWPATLVQPVGSPLSLECTVEGTSNPNLYWYRQAAGRGLQLLFYSVGIGQISSEVPQNLSASRPQDRQFILSSKKLLLSDSGFYLCAWDQGQGSEQYFGPGTRLTVT.

J is TRBJ2-7 and V is TRBV15, with D possibly TRBD2 on 6 matching bases. The V gene lost 8 bases and the J gene lost 3 bases, with 11 bases spanning the gap. CDR3 length: 12 residues. In germline, CDR1 is LNHNV, CDR2 YYDKDF (reference sequence). CDR3 protein: CATSGLGYEQYF. The CDR3 DNA reads TGTGCCACCTCGGGACTTGGCTACGAGCAGTACTTC.

V and J are TRBV6-1 and TRBJ1-5, with D possibly TRBD1 on 5 matching bases. V shed 8 bases and J shed 4 bases, with 15 bases lying between them. The CDR3 contains 14 residues. From germline, CDR1 is MNHNS and CDR2 SASEGT. DNA of the CDR3: TGTGCCAGCTTAACACGAGGGGCAAATCAGCCCCAGCATTTT. This encodes CASLTRGANQPQHF.

J is TRBJ1-4 and V is TRBV7-2; D remains ambiguous. Germline CDR1 is SGHTA and CDR2 is FQGNSA. This CDR3 has 16 residues. The V end was cut by 2 bases, the J end by 8 bases, with 18 bases between. CDR3 nucleotides: TGTGCCAGCAGCTTAAACCCGGGAAGGATCGGAGAAAAACTGTTTTTT. It codes for CASSLNPGRIGEKLFF.

The V call is TRBV4-3, the J call TRBJ2-1, with 8 bases aligning to TRBD2. The V and J ends lost 2 bases and 7 bases, in that order; junction bases with no gene match: 4. Germline CDR1 is LGHNA and CDR2 is YSLEER. This CDR3 has 14 amino acids. CDR3 protein: CASSQLLAVNEQFF. CDR3 bases: TGCGCCAGCAGCCAATTACTAGCGGTGAATGAGCAGTTCTTC.

This clone was detected only once. The chain joins TRBV7-5 to TRBJ1-3. TRBV7-5 is assigned pseudogene status. The CDR3 runs to 14 residues. CDR3 coding DNA: TGTGCCAGAAGCCGCCGGGTCCTCGGAAACACCATATATTTT. This encodes CARSRRVLGNTIYF.

This chain's CDR3 is CASRQTRLGADTQYF. The CDR3 DNA reads TGTGCCAGCAGGCAGACTAGGTTAGGTGCAGATACGCAGTATTTT. The V and J genes are TRBV6-6 and TRBJ2-3; D perhaps matches TRBD2 (6 bases). The CDR3 extends over 15 amino acids. V was trimmed by 6 bases and J by 4 bases, leaving 17 bases between them. Germline CDR1 and CDR2: MNHNY and SVGAGI (reference sequence).

The chain employs TRBV5-4 and TRBJ2-1; D is undetermined. The CDR3 totals 13 residues. V lost 4 bases and J lost 12, with 17 bases in between. Germline-derived CDR1 and CDR2 are SGHNT and YYREEE (reference sequence). CDR3 amino acids: CASSLPSGHGQFF. CDR3 DNA sequence: TGTGCCAGCAGCCTACCGTCAGGCCATGGGCAGTTCTTC.

The chain combines TRBV9 with TRBJ1-1; no definite D call. The CDR3 has 13 residues. The germline V and J ends were trimmed by 3 bases and 2 bases, with 8 bases remaining between them. Per germline, CDR1 SGDLS and CDR2 YYNGEE. CDR3 sequence (DNA): TGTGCCAGCAGCGCCCTAACAAACACTGAAGCTTTCTTT. Translating it yields CASSALTNTEAFF. The full variable domain, completed using reference TRBV9 and TRBJ1-1, is DSGVTQTPKHLITATGQRVTLRCSPRSGDLSVYWYQQSLDQGLQFLIQYYNGEERAKGNILERFSAQQFPDLHSELNLSSLELGDSALYFCASSALTNTEAFFGQGTRLTVV.

Of note for this clone: Additional DNA sequences in this sample encode the identical CDR3. CDR3 DNA: TGTGCCAGCAGCTTAGGACTAGCGGATTACGAGCAGTACTTC. It yields the protein CASSLGLADYEQYF. J is TRBJ2-7 and V is TRBV7-2; 9 bases map to TRBD2. This CDR3 region has 14 residues. After removal of 1 base from V and 4 bases from J, the junction contained 2 bases not matched to a gene. CDR1 is SGHTA, CDR2 FQGNSA, per germline.

A note on this clone: The junction and the germline gene differ at one end; a read error may be behind it. The J gene is TRBJ1-1, the V gene TRBV5-6, with D unresolved. This CDR3 is 15 amino acids long. Germline V gene lookup returns CDR1 SGHDT and CDR2 YYEEEE. The CDR3 sequence: CTSSYGPGRDTEAFF. CDR3 nucleotides: TGTACCAGCAGCTATGGGCCGGGCCGTGACACTGAAGCTTTCTTT.

This chain links TRBV30 with TRBJ2-7; TRBD2 matches 13 bases. The CDR3 covers 17 residues. Germline V gene lookup returns CDR1 GTSNPN and CDR2 SVGIG (reference sequence). With 3 bases clipped from V and 0 bases from J, the junction kept 8 bases outside the gene matches. The CDR3 nucleotides are TGTGCCTGGAGCACATACCGGACTAGCGGGAGCTCCTACGAGCAGTACTTC. Its translation: CAWSTYRTSGSSYEQYF.

The CDR3 here is CASSKVAGATDTQYF. CDR3 sequence (DNA): TGTGCCAGTAGTAAGGTAGCGGGAGCTACAGATACGCAGTATTTT. The chain links TRBV19 to TRBJ2-3; the match to TRBD2 covers 9 bases. This CDR3 comprises 15 residues. The ends lost 4 bases at V and 3 bases at J; junction bases unmatched: 5. Germline V gene data show CDR1 as LNHDA and CDR2 as SQIVND (reference sequence). Variable domain in full (rest from reference TRBV19 and TRBJ2-3): DGGITQSPKYLFRKEGQNVTLSCEQNLNHDAMYWYRQDPGQGLRLIYYSQIVNDFQKGDIAEGYSVSREKKESFPLTVTSAQKNPTAFYLCASSKVAGATDTQYFGPGTRLTVL.

There are a few counts of this clone. The chain joins TRBV10-2 to TRBJ1-5; the D is unclear. CDR1 and CDR2 (germline): WSHSY, SAAADI. V was pared by 2 bases and J by 7 bases, with 9 bases between. CDR3 length equals 13 residues. Here the CDR3 reads CASSEASVQPQHF. DNA of the CDR3: TGCGCCAGCAGTGAGGCATCGGTGCAGCCCCAGCATTTT.

CDR3 protein: CASSFPQGTEAFF. The CDR3 DNA reads TGTGCCAGCAGTTTCCCTCAGGGCACTGAAGCTTTCTTT. The V and J genes are TRBV28 and TRBJ1-1; possible D gene TRBD1, 5 bases. In germline, CDR1 is MDHEN, CDR2 SYDVKM. Trimming stripped 3 bases from V and 4 bases from J, with 9 bases between. CDR3 length: 13 residues.

The count of this clone is one. The chain employs TRBV30 and TRBJ1-2; D is unresolved. V lost 3 bases and J 5 bases, leaving 16 bases between the germline ends. The CDR3 runs 14 residues. Germline V gene data show CDR1 as GTSNPN and CDR2 as SVGIG (reference sequence). The CDR3 nucleotides read TGTGCCTGGAGGGACGTCCGGGGAGGTTATGGCTACACCTTC. This encodes CAWRDVRGGYGYTF.

The rearrangement uses TRBV7-2 and TRBJ2-1; 11 nucleotides agree with TRBD2. Germline V gene data show CDR1 as SGHTA and CDR2 as FQGNSA. The CDR3 is made up of 16 amino acids. V gave up 2 bases and J gave up 5 bases; unmatched junction bases: 5. The CDR3 nucleotides are TGTGCCAGCAGCTTATTCTCGGGACTAGCGGACAATGAGCAGTTCTTC. Amino acids: CASSLFSGLADNEQFF.

This clone appeared many times. The chain couples TRBV29-1 to TRBJ2-3; D is unresolved. CDR1 is SQVTM and CDR2 is ANQGSEA in the germline V gene. The CDR3 is 12 amino acids. V lost 6 bases, J lost 10 bases, and 17 bases lay in between. The CDR3 bases are TGCAGCGTCCCCCGGGCCCCCGGCGCGCAGTATTTT. The encoded protein is CSVPRAPGAQYF.

This clone came up a few times. This chain connects TRBV4-1 to TRBJ2-6; 7 nucleotides agree with TRBD2. The germline V gene encodes CDR1 MGHRA and CDR2 YSYEKL. CDR3 length: 19 residues. J was trimmed by 0 bases and V by 4 bases; bases with no gene match: 12. The CDR3, as DNA: TGCGCCAGCAGCCTCGGGGGAGGGAGACGGGTCTCTGGGGCCAACGTCCTGACTTTC. Translating it yields CASSLGGGRRVSGANVLTF.

With regard to this clone: With a much larger clone just one base away, this may be a read error. The V and J genes are TRBV7-2 and TRBJ2-2, with 7 nucleotides matching TRBD1. The CDR3 consists of 14 residues. Germline V gene data show CDR1 as SGHTA and CDR2 as FQGNSA. V dropped 2 bases and J dropped 4; count of bases not matched to a gene: 1. CDR3 protein: CASSLNRGTGELFF. Here the CDR3 DNA reads TGTGCCAGCAGCTTAAACAGGGGCACCGGGGAGCTGTTTTTT.

This chain links TRBV11-3 with TRBJ2-7, with 7 bases fitting TRBD1. Trimming at V came to 5 bases and at J to 1 base, leaving 14 bases not matched to a gene. The CDR3 consists of 17 residues. CDR1 and CDR2 (germline): SGHNT, YENEEA. In DNA form, the CDR3 reads TGTGCCAGCAGCCCCTCTGGTACCCGGGACAGATCCTACGAGCAGTACTTC. It encodes CASSPSGTRDRSYEQYF. Based on the CDR3 plus reference TRBV11-3 and TRBJ2-7, the full variable domain is EAGVVQSPRYKIIEKKQPVAFWCNPISGHNTLYWYLQNLGQGPELLIRYENEEAVDDSQLPKDRFSAERLKGVDSTLKIQPAELGDSAVYLCASSPSGTRDRSYEQYFGPGTRLTVT.

The sample holds a few counts of this clone. The rearrangement links TRBV5-1 to TRBJ1-1, with D unresolved. The CDR3 is 13 residues long. The V end lost 5 bases, the J end lost 4 bases, and 12 bases lay between the germline ends. The germline gives CDR1 SGHRS, CDR2 YFSETQ. The CDR3 DNA follows: TGCGCCAGCAGTAAATCCCGGGGCACTGAAGCTTTCTTT. This encodes CASSKSRGTEAFF.

The chain has TRBV7-2 and TRBJ2-7; 10 bases match TRBD1. Germline values: CDR1 SGHTA, CDR2 FQGNSA. The CDR3 sequence is 15 residues long. The trim removed 4 bases at V and 4 bases at J, leaving 7 bases unmatched. Here the CDR3 DNA reads TGTGCCAGCAGCTCCACCGGGACAGGGGCTTACGAGCAGTACTTC. The encoded protein is CASSSTGTGAYEQYF.